This T cell receptor (beta chain) was profiled in a study of PD-1 blockade in mismatch repair-deficient tumors (dated by TCRdb to about 2017). For the study in its entirety: Between late 2013 and September 2016, the trial enrolled 86 consecutive patients with approximately 12 types of mismatch repair-deficient cancer, all of whom had received prior treatment and were progressing. Deep sequencing of TCR CDR3 regions was used to track tumor-associated T cell clones in peripheral blood of patients responding to PD-1 blockade.

Points the paper makes about the study in general: Clones residing in the tumor, which were often undetectable in blood before treatment, expanded quickly after pembrolizumab and then contracted, generally before radiologic responses.

Libraries came from the immunoSEQ multiplex PCR assay. TCRdb retrieved this table from immuneACCESS and kept in-frame rearrangements only. Not all clones are present; in checked studies, unresolved V genes account for under half, and no reason is known for the remainder. The sample includes roughly 130,000 clones, with roughly 90% observed a single time. The ten biggest clones cover approximately 12% of the sample. Of note for this clone: This receptor's antigen is unknown. Qualities for individual bases were not recorded, and no much larger clone is one base off.

V and J lose 0 bases and 6 bases, and a span of 14 bases separates them. From the cysteine up to the phenylalanine, the CDR3 has a length of 15 residues. Of all the DNA, just the CDR3 is kept, 45 bases in frame from base 1. Looking up the germline V gene yields CDR1 MNHNS and CDR2 SASEGT. Mismatch repair deficiency was established in every enrolled patient by polymerase chain reaction or immunohistochemistry. Three patients who responded to pembrolizumab therapy underwent TCR sequencing. Pembrolizumab PD-1 blockade was prospectively tested in advanced mismatch repair-deficient cancers, regardless of tissue of origin, in the phase II trial. Peripheral blood T cell samples were gathered serially, both before PD-1 blockade started and at multiple time points afterward. The timing of each blood sample was reported as weeks after the first dose of pembrolizumab.

The receptor comes from an adult with mismatch repair-deficient cancer. The sample consisted of peripheral blood, taken approximately 70 weeks after starting pembrolizumab. The sequence joins TRBV6-1 to TRBJ1-1; the D gene cannot be named for sure. The sequenced DNA: TGTGCCAGCAGTGAAGCGAGGTACGCCACCGCTGAAGCTTTCTTT. It specifies CASSEARYATAEAFF.